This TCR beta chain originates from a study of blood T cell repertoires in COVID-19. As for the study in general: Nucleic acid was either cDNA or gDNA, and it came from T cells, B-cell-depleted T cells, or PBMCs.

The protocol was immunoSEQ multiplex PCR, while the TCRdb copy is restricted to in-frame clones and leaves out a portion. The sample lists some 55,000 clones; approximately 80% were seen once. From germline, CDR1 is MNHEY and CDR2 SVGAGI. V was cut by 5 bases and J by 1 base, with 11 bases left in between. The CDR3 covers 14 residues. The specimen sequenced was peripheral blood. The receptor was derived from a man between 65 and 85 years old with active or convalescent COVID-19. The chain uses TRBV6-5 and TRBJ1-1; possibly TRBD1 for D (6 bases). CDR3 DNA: TGTGCCAGCAGTAACCCGACAGGGAACACTGAAGCTTTCTTT. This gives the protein CASSNPTGNTEAFF.